This section outlines one TCR beta chain sequence together with its context. This clonotype was seen more than once but under ten times. The clone's antigen remains unknown. No much larger clone is present one base from it, and per-base qualities are unavailable. Inclusive of the bounding cysteine and phenylalanine, the CDR3 is 17 residues long. Only the CDR3 DNA stays, 51 bases, in frame from base 1. Per the germline V gene, LGHNA is the CDR1 and YNFKEQ is the CDR2. V gives up 4 bases and J gives up 2 bases, and the segment between their germline ends measures 17 bases. This specimen belongs to a study of CD8 T cells in ankylosing spondylitis (dated by TCRdb to 2016 to 2017). In terms of the full investigation: The study profiled T cell receptor beta repertoires in healthy donors and ankylosing spondylitis patients to find disease-linked TCR variants. Peripheral blood samples were taken, and synovial fluid was additionally collected from ankylosing spondylitis patients. The full study cohort was made up of 25 ankylosing spondylitis patients and 95 to 130 healthy donors. Overall study outcomes, separate from this receptor: Blood from ankylosing spondylitis patients appeared to be characterized by a TCR beta motif made up of under ten highly homologous amino acid variants. According to the report, matched synovial fluid samples from ankylosing spondylitis patients were significantly enriched for the disease-linked clones. Some motif variants had previously been reported in the synovial fluid and blood of reactive arthritis patients, which suggests shared mechanisms of disease initiation. A CD8+ phenotype was shown by the disease-linked clones, which were found at relatively low frequencies in peripheral blood.

This sample was sequenced with an Illumina HiSeq 2500. Quantitative 5'-RACE with molecular barcodes was the method used to prepare the TCR beta libraries. The study's processing was this. Disease-linked TCR variants were identified with a new computational method built on a probabilistic model of VDJ rearrangement. Starting from the raw public reads, TCRdb applied fastp trimming at Q25, assembled clones with MiXCR and retained in-frame beta chains. For every CDR3 protein sequence, its rows merge into one entry that carries the most common genes and DNA. The V and J calls and clone size are TCRdb's, not the authors'. This sample comprises under 150,000 distinct CDR3 sequences, more than 7% of them detected only once. Of the sample, 6% to 9.5% is held by the ten largest clones. For each ankylosing spondylitis patient, the synovial fluid sample was matched to a blood sample from that same patient.

This sequence originates from a male donor with ankylosing spondylitis. Sequencing input: synovial fluid, either unsorted or a sorted T cell fraction (not recorded which). The rearrangement combines TRBV4-2 with TRBJ2-2; TRBD2 could be the D gene, as 5 bases match. CDR3 loop: CASSPGLLGVNTGELFF. The DNA reads as follows: TGTGCCAGCAGCCCTGGGCTCCTGGGAGTAAACACCGGGGAGCTGTTTTTT.